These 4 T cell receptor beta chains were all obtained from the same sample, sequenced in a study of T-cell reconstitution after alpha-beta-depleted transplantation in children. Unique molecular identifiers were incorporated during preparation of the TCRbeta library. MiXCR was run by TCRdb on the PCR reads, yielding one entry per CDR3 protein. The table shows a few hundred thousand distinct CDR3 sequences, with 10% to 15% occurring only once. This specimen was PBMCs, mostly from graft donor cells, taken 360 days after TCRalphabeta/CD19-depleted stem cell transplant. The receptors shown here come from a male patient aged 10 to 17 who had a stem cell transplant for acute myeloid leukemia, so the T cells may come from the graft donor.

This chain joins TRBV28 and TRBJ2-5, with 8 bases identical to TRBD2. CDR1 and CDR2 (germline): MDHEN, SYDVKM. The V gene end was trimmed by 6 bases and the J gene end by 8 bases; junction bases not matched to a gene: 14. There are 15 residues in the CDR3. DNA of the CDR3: TGTGCCAGCAGCCTCCGGTGGAGCGGGAGAGGAACCCAGTACTTC. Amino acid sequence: CASSLRWSGRGTQYF.

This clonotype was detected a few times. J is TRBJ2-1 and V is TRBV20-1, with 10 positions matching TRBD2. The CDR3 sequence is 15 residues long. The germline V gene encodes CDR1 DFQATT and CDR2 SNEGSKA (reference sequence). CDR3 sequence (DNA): TGCAGCACCCTAGCGGGAGAGCTAATCTACAATGAGCAGTTCTTC. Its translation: CSTLAGELIYNEQFF.

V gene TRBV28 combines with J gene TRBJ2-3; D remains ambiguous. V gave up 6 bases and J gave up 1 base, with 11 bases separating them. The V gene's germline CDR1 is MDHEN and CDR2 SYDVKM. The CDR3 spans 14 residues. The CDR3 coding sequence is TGTGCCAGCAGCTATGTGAGAGGCACAGATACGCAGTATTTT. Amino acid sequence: CASSYVRGTDTQYF.

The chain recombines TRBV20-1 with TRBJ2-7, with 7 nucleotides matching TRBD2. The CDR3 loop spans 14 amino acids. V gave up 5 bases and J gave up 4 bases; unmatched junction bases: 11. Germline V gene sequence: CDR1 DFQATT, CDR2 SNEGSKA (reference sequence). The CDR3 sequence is CSAPVPGGTYEQYF. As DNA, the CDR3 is TGCAGTGCTCCCGTGCCGGGAGGAACGTACGAGCAGTACTTC.